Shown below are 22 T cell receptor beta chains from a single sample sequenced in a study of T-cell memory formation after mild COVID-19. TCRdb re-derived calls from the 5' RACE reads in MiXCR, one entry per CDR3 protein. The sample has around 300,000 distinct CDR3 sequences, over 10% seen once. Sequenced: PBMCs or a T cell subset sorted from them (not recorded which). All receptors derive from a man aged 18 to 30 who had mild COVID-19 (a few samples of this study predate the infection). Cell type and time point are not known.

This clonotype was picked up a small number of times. Here the CDR3 reads CSVRTSGGENTGELFF. Written as DNA, the CDR3 is TGCAGCGTTCGGACTAGCGGGGGCGAGAACACCGGGGAGCTGTTTTTT. The J gene is TRBJ2-2, the V gene TRBV29-1, with 13 bases identical to TRBD2. This CDR3 has 16 amino acids. The V gene's germline CDR1 is SQVTM and CDR2 ANQGSEA. The V segment lost 5 bases and the J segment 1 base; nucleotides outside the gene matches: 4.

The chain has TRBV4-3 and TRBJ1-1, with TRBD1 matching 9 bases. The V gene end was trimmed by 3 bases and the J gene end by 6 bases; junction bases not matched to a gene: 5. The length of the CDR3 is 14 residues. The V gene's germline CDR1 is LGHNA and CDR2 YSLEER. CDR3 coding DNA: TGCGCCAGCAGCCACGGACAGGGGCAGTCTGAAGCTTTCTTT. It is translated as CASSHGQGQSEAFF.

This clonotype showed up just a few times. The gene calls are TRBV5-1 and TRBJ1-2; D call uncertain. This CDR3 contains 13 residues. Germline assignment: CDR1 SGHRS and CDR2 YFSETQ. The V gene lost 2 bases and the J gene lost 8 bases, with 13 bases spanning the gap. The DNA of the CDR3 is TGCGCCAGCAGCTTCCGGGGAACGGACGGCTACACCTTC. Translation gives CASSFRGTDGYTF.

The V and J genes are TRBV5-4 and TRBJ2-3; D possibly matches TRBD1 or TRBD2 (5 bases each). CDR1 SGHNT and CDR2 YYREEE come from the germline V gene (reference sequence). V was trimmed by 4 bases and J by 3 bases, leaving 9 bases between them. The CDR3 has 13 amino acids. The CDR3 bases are TGTGCCAGCAGCGGGACCCAGACAGATACGCAGTATTTT. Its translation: CASSGTQTDTQYF.

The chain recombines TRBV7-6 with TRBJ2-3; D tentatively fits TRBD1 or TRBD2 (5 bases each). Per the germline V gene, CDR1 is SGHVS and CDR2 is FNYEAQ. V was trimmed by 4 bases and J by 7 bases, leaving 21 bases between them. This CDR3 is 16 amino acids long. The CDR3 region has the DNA TGTGCCAGCAGCTCCCAAGGGACCTCGCGGAAACATACGCAGTATTTT. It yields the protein CASSSQGTSRKHTQYF. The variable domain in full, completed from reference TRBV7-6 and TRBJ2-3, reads GAGVSQSPRYKVTKRGQDVALRCDPISGHVSLYWYRQALGQGPEFLTYFNYEAQQDKSGLPNDRFSAERPEGSISTLTIQRTEQRDSAMYRCASSSQGTSRKHTQYFGPGTRLTVL.

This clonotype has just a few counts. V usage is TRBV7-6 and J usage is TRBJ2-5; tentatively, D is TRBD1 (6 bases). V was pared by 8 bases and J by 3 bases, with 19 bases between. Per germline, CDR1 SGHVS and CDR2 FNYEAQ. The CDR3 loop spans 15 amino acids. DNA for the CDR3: TGTGCCAGCCGAGTGGAGGACAGCCTTGAAGAGACCCAGTACTTC. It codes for CASRVEDSLEETQYF.

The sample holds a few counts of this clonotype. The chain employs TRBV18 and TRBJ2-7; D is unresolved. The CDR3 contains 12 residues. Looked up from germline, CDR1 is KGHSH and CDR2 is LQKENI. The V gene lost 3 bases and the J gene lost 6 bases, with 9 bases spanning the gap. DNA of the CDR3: TGTGCCAGCTCACCTGGCGAGCGCGAGCAGTACGTC. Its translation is CASSPGEREQYV.

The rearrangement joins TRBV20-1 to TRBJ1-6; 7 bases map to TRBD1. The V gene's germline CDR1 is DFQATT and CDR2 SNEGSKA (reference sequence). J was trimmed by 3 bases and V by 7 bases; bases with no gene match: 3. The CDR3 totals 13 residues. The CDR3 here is CSVRDSYNSPLHF. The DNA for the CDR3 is TGCAGTGTCCGGGACAGCTATAATTCACCCCTCCACTTT.

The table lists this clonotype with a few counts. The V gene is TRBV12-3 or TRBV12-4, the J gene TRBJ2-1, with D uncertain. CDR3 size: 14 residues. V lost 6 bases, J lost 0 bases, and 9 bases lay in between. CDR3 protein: CASRELASYNEQFF. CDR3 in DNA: TGTGCCAGCAGGGAGCTGGCCTCCTACAATGAGCAGTTCTTC.

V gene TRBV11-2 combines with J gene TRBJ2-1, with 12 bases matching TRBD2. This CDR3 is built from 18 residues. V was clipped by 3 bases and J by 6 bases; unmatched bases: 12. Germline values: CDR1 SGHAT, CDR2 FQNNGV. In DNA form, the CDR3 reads TGTGCCAGCAGCTTTCCCCAGACTAGCGGGGGCTCGACCAATGAGCAGTTCTTC. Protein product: CASSFPQTSGGSTNEQFF.

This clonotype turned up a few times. CDR3 coding DNA: TGTGCCAGCAGCTTGGCCTCCCAGGGAACTAACTATGGCTACACCTTC. Amino acid sequence: CASSLASQGTNYGYTF. V and J are TRBV5-6 and TRBJ1-2; a possible D gene is TRBD1 (5 bases). Trimming shortened V by 0 bases and J by 0 bases, and 12 bases separated the two germline ends. This CDR3 has 16 residues. Germline V gives CDR1 SGHDT, CDR2 YYEEEE.

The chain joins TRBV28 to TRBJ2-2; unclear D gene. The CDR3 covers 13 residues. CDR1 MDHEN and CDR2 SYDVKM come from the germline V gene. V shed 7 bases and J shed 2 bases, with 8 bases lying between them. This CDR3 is CASTVLNTGELFF. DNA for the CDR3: TGTGCCAGCACCGTTTTAAACACCGGGGAGCTGTTTTTT.

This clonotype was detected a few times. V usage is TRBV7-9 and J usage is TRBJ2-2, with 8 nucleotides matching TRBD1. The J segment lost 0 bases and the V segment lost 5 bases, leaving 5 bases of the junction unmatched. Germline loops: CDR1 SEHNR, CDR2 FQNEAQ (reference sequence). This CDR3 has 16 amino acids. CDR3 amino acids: CASSPPTGANTGELFF. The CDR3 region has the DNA TGTGCCAGCAGCCCTCCGACAGGGGCGAACACCGGGGAGCTGTTTTTT.

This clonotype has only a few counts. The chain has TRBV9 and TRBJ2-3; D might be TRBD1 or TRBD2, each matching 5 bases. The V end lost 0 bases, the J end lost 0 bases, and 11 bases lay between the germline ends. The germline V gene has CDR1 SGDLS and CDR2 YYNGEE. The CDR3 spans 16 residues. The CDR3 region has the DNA TGTGCCAGCAGCGTAGACCGGGGCCCCAGCACAGATACGCAGTATTTT. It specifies CASSVDRGPSTDTQYF.

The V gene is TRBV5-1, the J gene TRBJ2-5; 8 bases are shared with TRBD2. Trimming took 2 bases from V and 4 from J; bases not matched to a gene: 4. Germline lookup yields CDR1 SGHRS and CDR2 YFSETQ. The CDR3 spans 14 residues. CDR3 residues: CASSFRGGVETQYF. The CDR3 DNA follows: TGCGCCAGCAGCTTCCGGGGGGGCGTAGAGACCCAGTACTTC. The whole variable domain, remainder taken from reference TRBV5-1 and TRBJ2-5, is KAGVTQTPRYLIKTRGQQVTLSCSPISGHRSVSWYQQTPGQGLQFLFEYFSETQRNKGNFPGRFSGRQFSNSRSEMNVSTLELGDSALYLCASSFRGGVETQYFGPGTRLLVL.

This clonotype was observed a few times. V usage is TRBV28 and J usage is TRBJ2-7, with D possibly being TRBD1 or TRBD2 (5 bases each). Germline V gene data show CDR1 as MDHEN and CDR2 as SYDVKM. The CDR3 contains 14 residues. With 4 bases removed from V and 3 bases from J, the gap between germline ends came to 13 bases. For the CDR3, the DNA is TGTGCCAGCAGTTGGGGGATGGGTAACTACGAGCAGTACGTC. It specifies CASSWGMGNYEQYV.

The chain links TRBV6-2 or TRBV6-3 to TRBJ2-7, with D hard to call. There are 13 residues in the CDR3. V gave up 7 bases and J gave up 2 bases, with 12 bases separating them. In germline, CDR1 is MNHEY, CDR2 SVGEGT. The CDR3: CASKRPETYEQYF. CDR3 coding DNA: TGTGCCAGCAAGAGACCGGAGACCTACGAGCAGTACTTC.

CDR3: CASSYRGRASDGYTF. The CDR3 DNA reads TGTGCCAGCAGTTACAGGGGGCGGGCGTCCGATGGCTACACCTTC. The chain is built from TRBV6-5 and TRBJ1-2; 7 bases fit TRBD1. J gave up 6 bases and V 2 bases, and 9 bases lay outside the gene matches. Germline V gives CDR1 MNHEY, CDR2 SVGAGI. The CDR3 contains 15 residues.

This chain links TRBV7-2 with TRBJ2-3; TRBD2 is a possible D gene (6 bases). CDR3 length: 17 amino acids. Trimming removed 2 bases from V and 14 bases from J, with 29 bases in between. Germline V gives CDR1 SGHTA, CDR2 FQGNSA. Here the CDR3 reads CASSLSGGLRRDLLRYF. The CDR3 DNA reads TGTGCCAGCAGCTTATCTGGGGGTTTAAGGAGGGACCTCCTCAGGTATTTT. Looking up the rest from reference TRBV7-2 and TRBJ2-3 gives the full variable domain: GAGVSQSPSNKVTEKGKDVELRCDPISGHTALYWYRQSLGQGLEFLIYFQGNSAPDKSGLPSDRFSAERTGGSVSTLTIQRTQQEDSAVYLCASSLSGGLRRDLLRYFGPGTRLTVL.

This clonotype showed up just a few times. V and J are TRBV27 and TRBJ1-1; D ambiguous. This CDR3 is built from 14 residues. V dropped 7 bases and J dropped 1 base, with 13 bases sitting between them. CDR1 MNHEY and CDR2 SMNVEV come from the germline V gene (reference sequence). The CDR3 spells CASNSWVGNTEAFF. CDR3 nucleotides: TGTGCCAGCAATTCTTGGGTCGGGAACACTGAAGCTTTCTTT.

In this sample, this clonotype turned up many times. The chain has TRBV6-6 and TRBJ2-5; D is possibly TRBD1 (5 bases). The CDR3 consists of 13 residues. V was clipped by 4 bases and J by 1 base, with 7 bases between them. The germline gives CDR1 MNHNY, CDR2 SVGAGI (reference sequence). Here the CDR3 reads CASSSQGQETQYF. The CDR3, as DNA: TGTGCCAGCAGTTCGCAGGGCCAAGAGACCCAGTACTTC.

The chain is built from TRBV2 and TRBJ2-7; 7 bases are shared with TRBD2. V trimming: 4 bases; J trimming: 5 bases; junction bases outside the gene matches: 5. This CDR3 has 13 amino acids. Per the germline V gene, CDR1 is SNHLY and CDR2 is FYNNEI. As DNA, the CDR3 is TGTGCCAGCAGTGGCGCGGGGGACCACGAGCAGTACGTC. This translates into CASSGAGDHEQYV.